The 27 T cell receptor beta chains listed next were all sequenced from one sample in a study of beta chain features in type 1 diabetes. Study-wide results and caveats: TCRB CDR3 length was moderately but significantly reduced in all four CD4+ subsets of Type 1 diabetes patients.

The isolated RNA, all of it, was reverse transcribed, so expressed TCRB transcripts were what got sequenced. Here immunoSEQ multiplex PCR was the method, and the copy in TCRdb shows in-frame clones only, minus some. The sample shows a few hundred thousand clones, about 13% of them seen only once. Their antigens are not known. The material sequenced was naive CD4+ T cells from blood. Source of these receptors: a woman aged 18-29 years with type 1 diabetes.

This clone was seen only a few times. V gene TRBV29-1 combines with J gene TRBJ2-1, with 10 bases aligning to TRBD1. Germline trimming cut 7 bases from V and 0 bases from J; bases unmatched to any gene: 12. This CDR3 is 17 amino acids long. Germline lookup yields CDR1 SQVTM and CDR2 ANQGSEA. Here the CDR3 DNA reads TGCAGCGCAGAACCGGGACAGGGGACCGACTCCTACAATGAGCAGTTCTTC. It translates to CSAEPGQGTDSYNEQFF.

The chain carries TRBV5-4 and TRBJ2-1; TRBD2 is a possible D gene (5 bases). Trimming shortened V by 0 bases and J by 13 bases, and 8 bases separated the two germline ends. Germline V lookup: CDR1 SGHNT, CDR2 YYREEE (reference sequence). The CDR3 is 11 residues long. The CDR3 loop reads CASSLAGDQFF. The DNA for the CDR3 is TGTGCCAGCAGCTTGGCCGGGGATCAGTTCTTC. The variable domain in full, with the rest retrieved from reference TRBV5-4 and TRBJ2-1, is ETGVTQSPTHLIKTRGQQVTLRCSSQSGHNTVSWYQQALGQGPQFIFQYYREEENGRGNFPPRFSGLQFPNYSSELNVNALELDDSALYLCASSLAGDQFFGPGTRLTVL.

The V call is TRBV7-2, the J call TRBJ1-5; 7 nucleotides agree with TRBD1. V shed 6 bases, J shed 0 bases, and the junction held 11 bases outside the gene matches. The CDR3 sequence is 17 residues long. From germline, CDR1 is SGHTA and CDR2 FQGNSA. Here the CDR3 DNA reads TGTGCCAGCAGTACACAGGGGATAGGGGCTAGCAATCAGCCCCAGCATTTT. Amino acids: CASSTQGIGASNQPQHF.

This CDR3 reads CASKTGPNIQYF. The CDR3 DNA reads as TGTGCCAGCAAAACAGGGCCAAACATTCAGTACTTC. The V and J genes are TRBV28 and TRBJ2-4, with D possibly TRBD1 on 6 matching bases. The CDR3 loop spans 12 amino acids. V was trimmed by 7 bases and J by 6 bases, leaving 10 bases between them. The germline gives CDR1 MDHEN, CDR2 SYDVKM.

This clone was recorded a few times. The chain recombines TRBV9 with TRBJ1-3; D call uncertain. This CDR3 is 14 amino acids long. Trimming removed 7 bases at V and 2 bases at J, with 13 bases between. The V gene's germline CDR1 is SGDLS and CDR2 YYNGEE. Here the CDR3 DNA reads TGTGCCAGCGGTCGGCCCGGGGCTGGAAACACCATATATTTT. This sequence encodes CASGRPGAGNTIYF.

This clone has just a few counts. The V call is TRBV30, the J call TRBJ2-7; D may be TRBD1 (6 bases). CDR1 and CDR2 from the germline V gene are GTSNPN and SVGIG (reference sequence). V lost 5 bases and J lost 5, with 10 bases in between. This CDR3 has 11 amino acids. CDR3 region: CAWSTGNEQYV. CDR3 in DNA: TGTGCCTGGTCGACAGGTAACGAGCAGTACGTC.

A few counts support this clone. The chain recombines TRBV18 with TRBJ1-4, with D hard to call. Per germline, CDR1 KGHSH and CDR2 LQKENI. CDR3 length: 13 residues. Trimming took off 2 bases at V and 5 bases at J, with 6 bases between the two ends. This chain's CDR3 is CASSPGLNEKLFF. CDR3 DNA: TGTGCCAGCTCACCAGGTCTAAATGAAAAACTGTTTTTT.

The CDR3 spells CASSQDSRLGRNTEAFF. CDR3 DNA sequence: TGCGCCAGCAGCCAAGATTCCCGACTGGGGAGGAACACTGAAGCTTTCTTT. The chain recombines TRBV4-1 with TRBJ1-1; D gene ambiguous. Deletions cut 0 bases from V and 1 base from J, with 15 bases between. CDR3 length equals 17 residues. The V gene's germline CDR1 is MGHRA and CDR2 YSYEKL.

This chain uses TRBV6-6 with TRBJ2-1; 9 nucleotides match TRBD2. The CDR3 length is 16 residues. Germline CDR1 and CDR2: MNHNY and SVGAGI (reference sequence). J lost 4 bases, V lost 2 bases, and 6 bases had no gene match. The CDR3 protein is CASSYPTSGWYNEQFF. The CDR3 DNA reads as TGTGCCAGCAGTTACCCAACTAGCGGGTGGTACAATGAGCAGTTCTTC.

This clone was detected only a few times. The chain has TRBV11-2 and TRBJ2-2, with 12 nucleotides matching TRBD2. The V gene's germline CDR1 is SGHAT and CDR2 FQNNGV. V gave up 3 bases and J gave up 1 base; unmatched junction bases: 0. The CDR3 contains 16 residues. Here the CDR3 DNA reads TGTGCCAGCAGCTTGGGACTAGCGGGGAACACCGGGGAGCTGTTTTTT. This gives the protein CASSLGLAGNTGELFF.

This clone appeared a few times. This chain links TRBV11-2 with TRBJ2-1; no firm D call. The CDR3 has 11 amino acids. V shed 4 bases and J shed 9 bases, with 7 bases lying between them. Germline V CDR1 and CDR2: SGHAT, FQNNGV. Written as DNA, the CDR3 is TGTGCCAGCAGCTCAATCGGTGAGCAGTTCTTC. It is translated as CASSSIGEQFF.

This clone turned up a few times. This chain connects TRBV7-9 to TRBJ2-6, with D tentatively TRBD1 (5 bases). The germline V gene has CDR1 SEHNR and CDR2 FQNEAQ (reference sequence). CDR3 length: 17 residues. Trimming took 5 bases from V and 0 from J, leaving 14 bases between them. CDR3 sequence (DNA): TGTGCCAGCAGCCTAGACAGTACCTACTCTGGGGCCAACGTCCTGACTTTC. Protein sequence: CASSLDSTYSGANVLTF.

This clone has only a few counts. V gene TRBV6-5 combines with J gene TRBJ2-3; D gene uncertain. The V and J ends lost 0 bases and 5 bases respectively, with 9 bases between them. CDR1 and CDR2 (germline): MNHEY, SVGAGI. The CDR3 is made up of 14 amino acids. Here the CDR3 reads CASSYSTERDTQYF. CDR3 coding DNA: TGTGCCAGCAGTTACTCGACTGAGAGAGATACGCAGTATTTT.

In this sample, this clone turned up a few times. The chain combines TRBV28 with TRBJ2-2, with 9 bases fitting TRBD1. This CDR3 is 15 amino acids long. Germline lookup yields CDR1 MDHEN and CDR2 SYDVKM. The junction had 2 bases not matched to a gene; V was cut back by 3 bases and J by 3 bases. CDR3 amino acids: CASSFGTGHTGELFF. CDR3 DNA sequence: TGTGCCAGCAGTTTTGGGACAGGGCACACCGGGGAGCTGTTTTTT.

The CDR3 nucleotides read TGTGCCAGTAGTATCGGCCGGACAGGGATTGACACCGGGGAGCTGTTTTTT. Translated, it gives CASSIGRTGIDTGELFF. This chain joins TRBV19 and TRBJ2-2; TRBD1 matches at 8 bases. The CDR3 is made up of 17 amino acids. Losses at the gene ends were 3 bases for V and 3 bases for J; bases not matched to a gene: 9. Germline CDR1 is LNHDA and CDR2 is SQIVND (reference sequence).

The chain carries TRBV28 and TRBJ2-1; 8 nucleotides align to TRBD1. There are 14 residues in the CDR3. Germline trimming cut 9 bases from V and 1 base from J; bases unmatched to any gene: 5. CDR1 MDHEN and CDR2 SYDVKM come from the germline V gene. The CDR3 spells CASSGQESYNEQFF. CDR3 bases: TGTGCCAGTTCGGGACAGGAGTCCTACAATGAGCAGTTCTTC.

The DNA of the CDR3 is TGCGCCAGCAGCCAAGAAATGAGCTCCTACAATGAGCAGTTCTTC. Amino acid sequence: CASSQEMSSYNEQFF. The chain recombines TRBV4-3 with TRBJ2-1; D is undetermined. Trimming shortened V by 0 bases and J by 0 bases, and 6 bases separated the two germline ends. CDR1 is LGHNA, CDR2 YSLEER, per germline. The CDR3 spans 15 residues.

There are a few counts of this clone. This rearrangement joins TRBV9 to TRBJ2-3; tentative D call: TRBD1 (5 bases). The CDR3 covers 14 residues. Germline V gene lookup returns CDR1 SGDLS and CDR2 YYNGEE. The germline V and J ends were trimmed by 0 bases and 2 bases, with 7 bases remaining between them. CDR3 nucleotide sequence: TGTGCCAGCAGCGTAGAGGGGATCACAGATACGCAGTATTTT. Translated: CASSVEGITDTQYF.

This clone was counted only a few times. This chain joins TRBV9 and TRBJ2-1; D is unresolved. The V gene's germline CDR1 is SGDLS and CDR2 YYNGEE. Trimming stripped 3 bases from V and 3 bases from J, with 10 bases between. The CDR3 is made up of 14 amino acids. The CDR3 sequence is CASSGIDNYNEQFF. For the CDR3, the DNA is TGTGCCAGCAGCGGGATAGACAACTACAATGAGCAGTTCTTC.

The sample holds a few counts of this clone. The chain combines TRBV4-3 with TRBJ2-3, with 10 bases identical to TRBD2. The ends lost 0 bases at V and 3 bases at J; junction bases unmatched: 15. Germline lookup yields CDR1 LGHNA and CDR2 YSLEER. CDR3 length: 20 residues. CDR3 amino acids: CASSQERRVSGRSMTDTQYF. The DNA of the CDR3 is TGCGCCAGCAGCCAAGAGAGACGGGTTAGCGGGAGGTCAATGACAGATACGCAGTATTTT.

The chain is built from TRBV4-1 and TRBJ2-3; D may be TRBD2 (5 bases). V was trimmed by 1 base and J by 6 bases, leaving 14 bases between them. The CDR3 extends over 15 amino acids. The germline V gene encodes CDR1 MGHRA and CDR2 YSYEKL. CDR3 nucleotide sequence: TGCGCCAGCAGCCAAGTTGGACTGAACCTGGATACGCAGTATTTT. Translation: CASSQVGLNLDTQYF.

This chain links TRBV6-6 with TRBJ2-5; no clear D gene. This CDR3 spans 11 amino acids. CDR1 is MNHNY, CDR2 SVGAGI, per germline (reference sequence). With 6 bases removed from V and 2 bases from J, the gap between germline ends came to 4 bases. CDR3 loop: CASRLQETQYF. The DNA for the CDR3 is TGTGCCAGCAGACTTCAAGAGACCCAGTACTTC.

This clone has only a few counts. This sample also contains other DNA sequences that code for the same CDR3. This chain uses TRBV7-9 with TRBJ1-5; D is ambiguous. The germline gives CDR1 SEHNR, CDR2 FQNEAQ (reference sequence). This CDR3 comprises 13 residues. Trimming removed 5 bases at V and 2 bases at J, with 7 bases between. The CDR3 reads CASSGGGNQPQHF. CDR3 in DNA: TGTGCCAGCAGCGGAGGAGGCAATCAGCCCCAGCATTTT.

This chain links TRBV7-9 with TRBJ1-1; D ambiguous. The germline CDR1 and CDR2 sequences are SEHNR and FQNEAQ (reference sequence). The CDR3 is 13 residues long. Trimming pared 7 bases from V and 5 bases from J, leaving 14 bases between. The chain's CDR3 is CASTVSLETEAFF. DNA for the CDR3: TGTGCCAGCACCGTTAGTTTGGAGACTGAAGCTTTCTTT.

This clone has more than one count but fewer than ten. J is TRBJ1-1 and V is TRBV11-2; D not certain. CDR1 and CDR2 from the germline V gene are SGHAT and FQNNGV. Trimming took off 1 base at V and 0 bases at J, with 9 bases between the two ends. This CDR3 contains 15 residues. The CDR3 DNA sequence: TGTGCCAGCAGCTTAGTTGGCATTATGAACACTGAAGCTTTCTTT. It yields the protein CASSLVGIMNTEAFF.

The genes are TRBV15 and TRBJ1-3; D ambiguous. This CDR3 has 11 amino acids. Per the germline V gene, CDR1 is LNHNV and CDR2 is YYDKDF (reference sequence). V dropped 4 bases and J dropped 7 bases, with 5 bases sitting between them. DNA of the CDR3: TGTGCCACCAGCACTTATAACACCATATATTTT. It specifies CATSTYNTIYF.

The V and J genes are TRBV30 and TRBJ2-1; 12 nucleotides line up with TRBD2. The CDR3 sequence is 16 residues long. The V segment lost 2 bases and the J segment 1 base; nucleotides outside the gene matches: 3. Germline-derived CDR1 and CDR2 are GTSNPN and SVGIG (reference sequence). For the CDR3, the DNA is TGTGCCTGGAGTCCTAGCGGGAGGGGGTCCTACAATGAGCAGTTCTTC. Protein: CAWSPSGRGSYNEQFF.